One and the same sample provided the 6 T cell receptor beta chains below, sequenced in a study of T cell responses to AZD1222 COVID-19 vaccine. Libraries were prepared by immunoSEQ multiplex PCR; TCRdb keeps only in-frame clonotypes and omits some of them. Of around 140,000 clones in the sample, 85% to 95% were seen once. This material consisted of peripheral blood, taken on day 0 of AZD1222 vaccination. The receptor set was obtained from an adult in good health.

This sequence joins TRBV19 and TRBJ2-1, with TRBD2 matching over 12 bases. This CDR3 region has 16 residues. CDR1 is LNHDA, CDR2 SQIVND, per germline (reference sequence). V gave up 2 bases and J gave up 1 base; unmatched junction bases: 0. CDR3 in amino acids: CASSITSGRSYNEQFF. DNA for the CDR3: TGTGCCAGTAGTATAACTAGCGGGAGGTCCTACAATGAGCAGTTCTTC.

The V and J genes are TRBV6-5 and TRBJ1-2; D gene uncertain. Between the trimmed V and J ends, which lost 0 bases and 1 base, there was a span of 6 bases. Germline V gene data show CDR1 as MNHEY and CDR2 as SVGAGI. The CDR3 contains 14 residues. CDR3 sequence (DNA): TGTGCCAGCAGTTACTCACCAGATAACTATGGCTACACCTTC. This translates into CASSYSPDNYGYTF.

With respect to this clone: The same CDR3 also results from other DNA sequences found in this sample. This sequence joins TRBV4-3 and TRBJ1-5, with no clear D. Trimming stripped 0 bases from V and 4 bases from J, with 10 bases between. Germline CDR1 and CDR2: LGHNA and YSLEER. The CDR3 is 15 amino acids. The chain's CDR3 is CASSQDRQGNQPQHF. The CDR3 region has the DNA TGCGCCAGCAGCCAAGATCGGCAAGGGAATCAGCCCCAGCATTTT.

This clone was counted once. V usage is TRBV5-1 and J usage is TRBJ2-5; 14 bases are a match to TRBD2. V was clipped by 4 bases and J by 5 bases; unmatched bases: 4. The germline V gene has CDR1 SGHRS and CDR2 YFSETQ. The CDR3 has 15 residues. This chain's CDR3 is CASSVGLAGGETQYF. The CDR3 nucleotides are TGCGCCAGCAGCGTCGGACTAGCGGGGGGCGAGACCCAGTACTTC.

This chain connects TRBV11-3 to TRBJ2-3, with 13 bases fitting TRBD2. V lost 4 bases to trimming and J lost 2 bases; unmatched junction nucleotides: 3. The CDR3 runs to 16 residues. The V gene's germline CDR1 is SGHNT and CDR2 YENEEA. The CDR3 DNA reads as TGTGCCAGCAGCTCCGGGACTAGCGGGGTCACAGATACGCAGTATTTT. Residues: CASSSGTSGVTDTQYF.

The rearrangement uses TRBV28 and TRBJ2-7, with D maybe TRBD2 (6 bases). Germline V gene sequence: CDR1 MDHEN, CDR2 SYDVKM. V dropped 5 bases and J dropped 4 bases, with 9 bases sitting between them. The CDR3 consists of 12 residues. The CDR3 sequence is CASSPGRYEQYF. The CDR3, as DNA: TGTGCCAGCAGTCCGGGGAGGTACGAGCAGTACTTC.